A single sample gave rise to the 2 T cell receptor beta chains below, sequenced in a study of blood T cell repertoires in COVID-19. The repertoire was sequenced with immunoSEQ multiplex PCR; TCRdb's copy has only in-frame clones and lacks some. Here the sample spans some 180,000 clones, about 90% being singletons. The sample consisted of peripheral blood. The receptor source for this set is a man aged 55 to 70 with active or convalescent COVID-19.

V is TRBV6-5 and J is TRBJ1-1; D call uncertain. CDR1 is MNHEY and CDR2 is SVGAGI in the germline V gene. This CDR3 has 13 amino acids. The V end lost 7 bases, the J end lost 1 base, and 10 bases lay between the germline ends. The CDR3 protein is CASNLKPNTEAFF. The DNA of the CDR3 is TGTGCCAGCAACCTCAAGCCGAACACTGAAGCTTTCTTT.

The rearrangement links TRBV6-5 to TRBJ1-2; perhaps TRBD1 as D (5 bases). Germline values: CDR1 MNHEY, CDR2 SVGAGI. The ends were cut back, 6 bases at V and 5 bases at J, with 13 bases in the middle. This CDR3 comprises 13 residues. CDR3 nucleotide sequence: TGTGCCAGCAGGCAGACAGATCCATATGGCTACACCTTC. Translation gives CASRQTDPYGYTF.